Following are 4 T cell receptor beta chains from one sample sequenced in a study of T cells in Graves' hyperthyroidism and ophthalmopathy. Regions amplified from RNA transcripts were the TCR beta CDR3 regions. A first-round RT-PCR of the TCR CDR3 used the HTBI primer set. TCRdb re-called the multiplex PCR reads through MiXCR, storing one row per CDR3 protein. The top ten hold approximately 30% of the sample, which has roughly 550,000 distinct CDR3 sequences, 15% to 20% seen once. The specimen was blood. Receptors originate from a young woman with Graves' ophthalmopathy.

The CDR3 DNA reads TGTGCCAGCAGCTTACACGGCGGGAGCGTCACCGGGGAGCTGTTTTTT. Protein: CASSLHGGSVTGELFF. This chain joins TRBV7-2 and TRBJ2-2; TRBD2 matches at 7 bases. The ends lost 2 bases at V and 4 bases at J; junction bases unmatched: 7. The CDR3 extends over 16 amino acids. In germline, CDR1 is SGHTA, CDR2 FQGNSA.

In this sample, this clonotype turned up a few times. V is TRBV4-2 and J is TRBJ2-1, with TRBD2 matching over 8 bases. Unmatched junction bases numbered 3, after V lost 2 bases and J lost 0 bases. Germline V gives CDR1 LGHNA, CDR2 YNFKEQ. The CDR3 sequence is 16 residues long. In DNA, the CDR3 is TGTGCCAGCAGCCAACTAAGCGGGAGCTCCTACAATGAGCAGTTCTTC. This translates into CASSQLSGSSYNEQFF.

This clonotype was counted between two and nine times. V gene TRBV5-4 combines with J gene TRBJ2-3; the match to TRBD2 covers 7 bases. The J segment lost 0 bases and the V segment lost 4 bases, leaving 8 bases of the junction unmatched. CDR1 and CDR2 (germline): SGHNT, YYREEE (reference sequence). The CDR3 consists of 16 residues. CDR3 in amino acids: CASSPTGGSSTDTQYF. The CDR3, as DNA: TGTGCCAGCAGCCCTACAGGCGGGAGTAGCACAGATACGCAGTATTTT. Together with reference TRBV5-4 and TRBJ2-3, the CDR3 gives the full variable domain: ETGVTQSPTHLIKTRGQQVTLRCSSQSGHNTVSWYQQALGQGPQFIFQYYREEENGRGNFPPRFSGLQFPNYSSELNVNALELDDSALYLCASSPTGGSSTDTQYFGPGTRLTVL.

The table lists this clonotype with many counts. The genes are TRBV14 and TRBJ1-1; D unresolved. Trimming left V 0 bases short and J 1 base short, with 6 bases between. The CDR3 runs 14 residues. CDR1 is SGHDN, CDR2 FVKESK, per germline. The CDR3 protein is CASSQDLGNTEAFF. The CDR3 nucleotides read TGTGCCAGCAGCCAAGATCTGGGGAACACTGAAGCTTTCTTT.